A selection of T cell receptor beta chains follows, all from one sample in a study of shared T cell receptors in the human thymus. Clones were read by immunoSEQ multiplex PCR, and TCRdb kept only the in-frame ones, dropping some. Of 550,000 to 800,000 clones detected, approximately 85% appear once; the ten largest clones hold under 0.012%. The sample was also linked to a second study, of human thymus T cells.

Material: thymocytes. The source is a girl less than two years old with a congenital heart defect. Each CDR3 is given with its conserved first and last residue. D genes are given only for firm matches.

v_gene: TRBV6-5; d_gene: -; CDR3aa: CASRERQIMNTEAFF
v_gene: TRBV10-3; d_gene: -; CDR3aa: CAISELGVPEAFF
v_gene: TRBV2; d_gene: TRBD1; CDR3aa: CASSLSIYQGARVKNIQYF
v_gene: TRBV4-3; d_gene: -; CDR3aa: CASSPRRRVSPLHF
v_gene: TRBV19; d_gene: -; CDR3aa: CASSGVDRWISGNTIYF
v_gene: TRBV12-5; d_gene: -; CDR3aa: CASGFATANTIYF
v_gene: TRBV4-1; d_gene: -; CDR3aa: CASSQGKGIGAFF
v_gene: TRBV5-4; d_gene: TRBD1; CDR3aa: CASSALTGDGNTIYF
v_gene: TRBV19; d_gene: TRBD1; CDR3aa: CASAAGGWRRTEAFF
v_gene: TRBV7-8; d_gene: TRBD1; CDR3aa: CASSFSSDRGRIYEQYF
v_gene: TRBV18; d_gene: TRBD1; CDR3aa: CASSPGQGGNQPQHF
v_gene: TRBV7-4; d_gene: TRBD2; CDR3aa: CASSRLAGEETQYF
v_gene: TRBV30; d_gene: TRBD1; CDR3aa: CAWSVSTGDTGELFF
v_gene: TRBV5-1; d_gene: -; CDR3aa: CASSPRGRGAPEGYTF
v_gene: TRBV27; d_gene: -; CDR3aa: CATYSSLGQPNTEAFF
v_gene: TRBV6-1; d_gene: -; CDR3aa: CASRRQEGEAFF
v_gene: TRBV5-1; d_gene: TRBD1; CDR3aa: CASSAGQGSKNSPLHF
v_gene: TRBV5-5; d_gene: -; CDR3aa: CASSLDQGREREKLFF
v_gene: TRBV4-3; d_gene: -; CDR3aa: CASSEVGNTEAFF
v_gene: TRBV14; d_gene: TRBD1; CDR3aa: CASSQDCYGQGAWNEQFF
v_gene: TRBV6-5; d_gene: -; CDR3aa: CASSRQQGSQPQHF
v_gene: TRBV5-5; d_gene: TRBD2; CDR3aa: CASSTLLAGGPHEQFF
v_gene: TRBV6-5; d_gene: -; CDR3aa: CASSLRGDNSPLHF
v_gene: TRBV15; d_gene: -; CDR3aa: CATREGSGGYTF
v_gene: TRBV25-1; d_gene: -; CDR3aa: CASIPRGLSEAFF
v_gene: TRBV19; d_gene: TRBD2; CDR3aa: CASSHPGLAFQSGANVLTF
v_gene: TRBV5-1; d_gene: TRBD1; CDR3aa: CASSADRGPQGANVLTF
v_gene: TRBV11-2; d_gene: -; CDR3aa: CASKRGGEYEQYF
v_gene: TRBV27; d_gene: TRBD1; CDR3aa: CASSSTGTGVALHYGYTF
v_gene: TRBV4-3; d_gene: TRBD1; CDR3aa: CASSQVALSGQAAGFRNSPLHF
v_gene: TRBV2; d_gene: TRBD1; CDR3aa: CASSPPGTGGFGYTF
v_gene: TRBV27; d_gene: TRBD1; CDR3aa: CASRRTGGYYGYTF
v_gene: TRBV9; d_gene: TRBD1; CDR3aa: CASSVGPPGGLYGYTF
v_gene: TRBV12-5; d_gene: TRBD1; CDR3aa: CASGTMDRVEGNTIYF
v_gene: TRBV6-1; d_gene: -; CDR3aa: CASSQRIEHTGELFF
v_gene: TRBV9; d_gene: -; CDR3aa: CASSVEYSGELFF
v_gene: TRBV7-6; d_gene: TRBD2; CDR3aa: CASSLGASGGGTDTQYF
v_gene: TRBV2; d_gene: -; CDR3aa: CASRDRLANYGYTF
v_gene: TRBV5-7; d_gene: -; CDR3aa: CASSPRNVQGIPYNEQFF
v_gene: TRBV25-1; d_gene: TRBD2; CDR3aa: CASSGTSGPKETQYF
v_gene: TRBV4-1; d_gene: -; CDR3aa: CASSQEDRMNTEAFF
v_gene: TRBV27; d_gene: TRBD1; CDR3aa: CASSLGQGMRTNEKLFF
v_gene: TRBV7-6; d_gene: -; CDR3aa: CASSLDDSNQPQHF